This T cell receptor beta chain was captured by sequencing in a study of blood T cell repertoires in COVID-19. Study in general: Some COVID-19 samples were acute and others convalescent; all came from the United States, Italy and Spain. T cells, B-cell-depleted T cells, or PBMCs provided the cDNA or gDNA that served as material.

Trimming took off 3 bases at V and 7 bases at J, with 11 bases between the two ends. Germline V gene data show CDR1 as SGDLS and CDR2 as YYNGEE. The CDR3 length is 14 residues. Original handling: Reference gene primer amplification gave estimated nucleated cell counts. Libraries were prepared by immunoSEQ multiplex PCR; TCRdb keeps only in-frame clonotypes and omits some of them. V, J and clone size are taken as reported in that table, and D and trimming were inferred from the DNA itself. This sample carries some 150,000 clones, approximately 86% of them seen once, and the ten largest clones take roughly 1.4%.

This chain links TRBV9 with TRBJ1-6; the D is unclear. This TCR was sampled from a woman in her fifties or sixties with acute or convalescent COVID-19. Sequencing was performed on peripheral blood. CDR3 nucleotide sequence: TGTGCCAGCAGCGCTCAGGTTGGCAATTCACCCCTCCACTTT. It codes for CASSAQVGNSPLHF.